These 5 T cell receptor beta chains originate from one sample sequenced in a study of preoperative IRX-2 immunotherapy in early breast cancer. TCRdb's table, derived via immunoSEQ multiplex PCR, lists solely in-frame clones and lacks some. Among roughly 25,000 clones listed, roughly 80% were seen once. Regarding treatment: preoperative locoregional IRX-2 cytokine immunotherapy. The sequencing used lymph node tissue, collected before IRX-2 immunotherapy. The receptors come from a human donor with breast cancer.

The V call is TRBV18, the J call TRBJ2-3, with D perhaps TRBD1 (6 bases). CDR1 is KGHSH, CDR2 LQKENI, per germline. V was cut by 3 bases and J by 0 bases, with 7 bases left in between. This CDR3 has 14 amino acids. DNA of the CDR3: TGTGCCAGCTCACCGGGACATAGCACAGATACGCAGTATTTT. Its protein is CASSPGHSTDTQYF. The whole variable domain, remainder taken from reference TRBV18 and TRBJ2-3, is NAGVMQNPRHLVRRRGQEARLRCSPMKGHSHVYWYRQLPEEGLKFMVYLQKENIIDESGMPKERFSAEFPKEGPSILRIQQVVRGDSAAYFCASSPGHSTDTQYFGPGTRLTVL.

The J gene is TRBJ2-7, the V gene TRBV19; 9 positions agree with TRBD1. After removal of 0 bases from V and 3 bases from J, the junction contained 3 bases not matched to a gene. The length of the CDR3 is 15 residues. Germline lookup yields CDR1 LNHDA and CDR2 SQIVND (reference sequence). CDR3 region: CASSIDGQGLYEQYF. CDR3 sequence (DNA): TGTGCCAGTAGTATAGATGGACAGGGGCTCTACGAGCAGTACTTC. The whole variable domain, filled in from reference TRBV19 and TRBJ2-7, reads DGGITQSPKYLFRKEGQNVTLSCEQNLNHDAMYWYRQDPGQGLRLIYYSQIVNDFQKGDIAEGYSVSREKKESFPLTVTSAQKNPTAFYLCASSIDGQGLYEQYFGPGTRLTVT.

The V gene is TRBV28, the J gene TRBJ1-2; a weak D match, TRBD1 (5 bases). CDR1 MDHEN and CDR2 SYDVKM come from the germline V gene. V was shortened by 6 bases and J by 7 bases, with 18 bases between the two germline ends. The CDR3 extends over 14 amino acids. The CDR3 DNA is TGTGCCAGCAGCCCAAGGGGAATTTCACGTGGCTACACCTTC. Amino acids: CASSPRGISRGYTF.

This chain joins TRBV30 and TRBJ1-1; D ambiguous. The length of the CDR3 is 12 residues. The V gene's germline CDR1 is GTSNPN and CDR2 SVGIG (reference sequence). Trimming removed 3 bases at V and 5 bases at J, with 10 bases between. The CDR3 loop is CAWSIPDTEAFF. DNA for the CDR3: TGTGCCTGGAGCATTCCCGATACTGAAGCTTTCTTT.

This sequence joins TRBV7-6 and TRBJ1-1; D perhaps matches TRBD1 (5 bases). V lost 3 bases and J lost 4, with 15 bases in between. The CDR3 contains 15 residues. The germline CDR1 and CDR2 sequences are SGHVS and FNYEAQ. Here the CDR3 DNA reads TGTGCCAGCAGCTTCCTCGTCGAGAGGGGCACTGAAGCTTTCTTT. Protein sequence: CASSFLVERGTEAFF.